A single sample gave rise to the 28 T cell receptor beta chains below, sequenced in a study of shared clonotypes between healthy human individuals (dated by TCRdb to between 2020 and 2021). The library was obtained by the immunoSEQ multiplex PCR assay. The source is immuneACCESS, and TCRdb retained only in-frame sequences with V and J called. Part of the clones is not carried over; for the studies checked, unresolved V genes explain less than half of this, and the remainder is unexplained. Counted in this sample were 2 million to 2.5 million clones; over 90% of them appeared once. The biggest ten clones account for 0.35% to 0.45% of the sample. The sequenced sample consisted of naive CD4+ T cells from PBMCs. Explained via the paper, the cell subset or site label denotes: CD45RA+ positively selected. The receptors shown here come from a man aged 18 to 30 in good health. Some clones in this sample may be carry-over from other donors' samples.

On this clone itself: Other DNA sequences in this sample translate to the same CDR3. This chain's CDR3 is CASSDQGTAYEQYF. CDR3 in DNA: TGTGCCAGCAGTGATCAGGGGACCGCCTACGAGCAGTACTTC. The chain is built from TRBV2 and TRBJ2-7, with a tentative D call TRBD1 (6 bases). V was shortened by 3 bases and J by 2 bases, with 11 bases between the two germline ends. Per germline, CDR1 SNHLY and CDR2 FYNNEI. The CDR3 length is 14 residues.

The V gene is TRBV19, the J gene TRBJ1-4, with TRBD1 matching over 7 bases. The CDR3 is made up of 15 amino acids. Losses at the gene ends were 4 bases for V and 7 bases for J; bases not matched to a gene: 9. Germline values: CDR1 LNHDA, CDR2 SQIVND (reference sequence). CDR3 coding DNA: TGTGCCAGTAGTACCCGACAGGGTATGTCTGAAAAACTGTTTTTT. Translation: CASSTRQGMSEKLFF.

The V and J genes are TRBV11-2 and TRBJ2-3; TRBD1 or TRBD2 may be the D gene (5 bases each). The CDR3 loop spans 16 amino acids. In germline, CDR1 is SGHAT, CDR2 FQNNGV. Trimming cost V 2 bases and J 1 base, with 13 bases left between them. The CDR3 sequence is CASSLLALGGTDTQYF. In nucleotides, the CDR3 is TGTGCCAGCAGCTTACTAGCCCTGGGGGGCACAGATACGCAGTATTTT.

The gene calls are TRBV28 and TRBJ2-2, with TRBD1 matching over 11 bases. This CDR3 region has 16 residues. Losses at the gene ends were 6 bases for V and 4 bases for J; bases not matched to a gene: 7. Looked up from germline, CDR1 is MDHEN and CDR2 is SYDVKM. In nucleotides, the CDR3 is TGTGCCAGCAGCACGGCCGGGACAGGGGGCACCGGGGAGCTGTTTTTT. Amino acids: CASSTAGTGGTGELFF.

V usage is TRBV7-3 and J usage is TRBJ2-5; D gene unclear. Germline values: CDR1 SGHTA, CDR2 FQGTGA. There are 13 residues in the CDR3. The V and J ends lost 5 bases and 2 bases respectively, with 9 bases between them. The CDR3 region has the DNA TGTGCCAGCAGCCCGAATAGACAAGAGACCCAGTACTTC. It translates to CASSPNRQETQYF.

Worth noting for this clone: The same CDR3 can be traced to other DNA sequences in this sample. This chain uses TRBV5-4 with TRBJ1-2; TRBD1 agrees at 10 bases. The CDR3 runs 14 residues. Per the germline V gene, CDR1 is SGHNT and CDR2 is YYREEE (reference sequence). V was pared by 4 bases and J by 5 bases, with 5 bases of the junction left unmatched. CDR3 in DNA: TGTGCCAGCAGCCCACCGGGACAGGGGTATGGCTACACCTTC. It is translated as CASSPPGQGYGYTF.

Concerning this clone itself: Distinct nucleotide sequences in the sample also encode this CDR3. This sequence joins TRBV5-4 and TRBJ2-7; 7 nucleotides align to TRBD1. CDR3 length: 13 amino acids. V lost 4 bases and J lost 2; bases outside the gene matches: 3. CDR1 and CDR2 (germline): SGHNT, YYREEE (reference sequence). The CDR3 DNA reads TGTGCCAGCAGCCCAGGGACAGCCTACGAGCAGTACTTC. This encodes CASSPGTAYEQYF.

This clone was seen once. The chain links TRBV6-1 to TRBJ2-1, with 8 nucleotides matching TRBD1. Per the germline V gene, CDR1 is MNHNS and CDR2 is SASEGT. V trimming: 5 bases; J trimming: 6 bases; junction bases outside the gene matches: 9. CDR3 length: 15 residues. The CDR3 nucleotides read TGTGCCAGCAGTTTCCAGGGGGCAGGTCGCAATGAGCAGTTCTTC. It codes for CASSFQGAGRNEQFF.

This chain links TRBV5-1 with TRBJ2-7, with D unclear. This CDR3 has 15 amino acids. Germline V lookup: CDR1 SGHRS, CDR2 YFSETQ. Trimming cost V 6 bases and J 3 bases, with 19 bases left between them. The CDR3 is CASTSVGPPDYEQYF. In nucleotides, the CDR3 is TGCGCCAGCACTTCGGTAGGGCCACCAGACTACGAGCAGTACTTC.

The CDR3 nucleotides read TGTGCCAGCCTCCGGAGGTGGACCGGGGAGCTGTTTTTT. Translated: CASLRRWTGELFF. This chain joins TRBV28 and TRBJ2-2, with D possibly matching TRBD2 (5 bases). The CDR3 totals 13 residues. Between the trimmed V and J ends, which lost 8 bases and 5 bases, there was a span of 12 bases. The V gene's germline CDR1 is MDHEN and CDR2 SYDVKM.

This chain uses TRBV4-1 with TRBJ2-5, with D hard to call. Trimming took 0 bases from V and 9 from J, leaving 17 bases between them. Germline assignment: CDR1 MGHRA and CDR2 YSYEKL. The length of the CDR3 is 15 residues. The CDR3 spells CASSQDLGSDRAQYF. The CDR3 nucleotides are TGCGCCAGCAGCCAAGATTTAGGCAGTGATAGGGCCCAGTACTTC.

This chain joins TRBV2 and TRBJ1-3; D ambiguous. Deletions cut 2 bases from V and 2 bases from J, with 13 bases between. The CDR3 loop spans 16 amino acids. CDR1 is SNHLY, CDR2 FYNNEI, per germline. CDR3 amino acids: CASSERDIRTGNTIYF. CDR3 nucleotides: TGTGCCAGCAGTGAAAGAGACATCCGCACTGGAAACACCATATATTTT.

The rearrangement uses TRBV28 and TRBJ2-6; D perhaps matches TRBD2 (7 bases). The CDR3 totals 16 residues. The V end lost 6 bases, the J end lost 5 bases, and 17 bases lay between the germline ends. Germline lookup yields CDR1 MDHEN and CDR2 SYDVKM. This CDR3 reads CASRDGGLQWANVLTF. As DNA, the CDR3 is TGTGCCAGCAGAGACGGGGGGCTCCAATGGGCCAACGTCCTGACTTTC. The variable domain in full, completed from reference TRBV28 and TRBJ2-6, reads DVKVTQSSRYLVKRTGEKVFLECVQDMDHENMFWYRQDPGLGLRLIYFSYDVKMKEKGDIPEGYSVSREKKERFSLILESASTNQTSMYLCASRDGGLQWANVLTFGAGSRLTVL.

This sequence joins TRBV7-9 and TRBJ2-6; D not certain. Per the germline V gene, CDR1 is SEHNR and CDR2 is FQNEAQ (reference sequence). The germline V and J ends were trimmed by 0 bases and 0 bases, with 6 bases remaining between them. This CDR3 is 16 amino acids long. The CDR3 region has the DNA TGTGCCAGCAGCTTAGCAGGGATCTCTGGGGCCAACGTCCTGACTTTC. Translated: CASSLAGISGANVLTF.

The V call is TRBV7-9, the J call TRBJ1-4, with a tentative D call TRBD1 (6 bases). CDR1 and CDR2 from the germline V gene are SEHNR and FQNEAQ (reference sequence). This CDR3 comprises 14 residues. Trimming pared 2 bases from V and 11 bases from J, leaving 15 bases between. The CDR3: CASSLSQGPTKLFF. The DNA of the CDR3 is TGTGCCAGCAGCTTAAGTCAGGGGCCTACGAAACTGTTTTTT.

The chain joins TRBV5-6 to TRBJ2-7; TRBD2 aligns across 9 bases. The CDR3 runs 13 residues. With 5 bases clipped from V and 2 bases from J, the junction kept 2 bases outside the gene matches. Germline V gene data show CDR1 as SGHDT and CDR2 as YYEEEE. The CDR3 bases are TGTGCCAGCAGGGCGGGGGGGGCCTACGAGCAGTACTTC. Its translation: CASRAGGAYEQYF.

The chain has TRBV15 and TRBJ1-5, with no clear D. Germline V gene data show CDR1 as LNHNV and CDR2 as YYDKDF (reference sequence). This CDR3 is built from 16 residues. The V end was cut by 4 bases, the J end by 0 bases, with 13 bases between. Here the CDR3 reads CATSMLRALSNQPQHF. The CDR3 DNA sequence: TGTGCCACCAGCATGTTGAGGGCCCTTAGCAATCAGCCCCAGCATTTT.

This clone is a singleton in its sample. The rearrangement uses TRBV5-1 and TRBJ2-3; D unresolved. Trimming removed 4 bases at V and 2 bases at J, with 8 bases between. There are 13 residues in the CDR3. In germline, CDR1 is SGHRS, CDR2 YFSETQ. This CDR3 is CASSLDLTDTQYF. In nucleotides, the CDR3 is TGCGCCAGCAGCCTGGACCTCACAGATACGCAGTATTTT.

The count of this clone is one. This rearrangement joins TRBV5-1 to TRBJ2-7, with 7 bases matching TRBD2. The CDR3 is 14 amino acids. Germline values: CDR1 SGHRS, CDR2 YFSETQ. Trimming removed 0 bases from V and 6 bases from J; junction bases left unmatched: 6. The CDR3 loop reads CASSLGLAPLEQYF. The CDR3, as DNA: TGCGCCAGCAGCTTGGGACTAGCCCCACTCGAGCAGTACTTC.

V and J are TRBV19 and TRBJ2-2; 7 bases line up with TRBD1. With 6 bases clipped from V and 4 bases from J, the junction kept 8 bases outside the gene matches. The CDR3 runs 15 residues. Germline V lookup: CDR1 LNHDA, CDR2 SQIVND (reference sequence). The CDR3 nucleotides are TGTGCCAGTAGCCGTACAGGGGTTGTCACCGGGGAGCTGTTTTTT. Its translation: CASSRTGVVTGELFF.

In regard to this clone: Other DNA sequences in this specimen translate into the identical CDR3. This chain joins TRBV5-1 and TRBJ2-2, with 9 bases matching TRBD1. V was pared by 4 bases and J by 5 bases, with 6 bases of the junction left unmatched. The CDR3 runs 15 residues. The germline V gene encodes CDR1 SGHRS and CDR2 YFSETQ. CDR3 sequence (DNA): TGCGCCAGCAGCCCGGGACAGGGTGGTACCGGGGAGCTGTTTTTT. It encodes CASSPGQGGTGELFF.

The chain combines TRBV19 with TRBJ2-7, with 8 bases identical to TRBD1. V lost 6 bases, J lost 1 base, and 8 bases stayed unmatched. CDR3 length: 15 residues. Germline V gene lookup returns CDR1 LNHDA and CDR2 SQIVND (reference sequence). The CDR3 sequence: CASRDQGARSYEQYF. CDR3 DNA: TGTGCCAGTAGAGACCAGGGGGCTCGGTCCTACGAGCAGTACTTC.

DNA of the CDR3: TGTGCCAGCAGCCAGGCTACAGCCCGTAGCACAGATACGCAGTATTTT. This gives the protein CASSQATARSTDTQYF. This sequence joins TRBV14 and TRBJ2-3; D unclear. V was cut by 3 bases and J by 0 bases, with 13 bases left in between. The CDR3 totals 16 residues. Looked up from germline, CDR1 is SGHDN and CDR2 is FVKESK.

Of note for this clone: The sample has other DNA sequences that encode this CDR3 too. The chain has TRBV28 and TRBJ1-2; D gene uncertain. The length of the CDR3 is 13 residues. Trimming cost V 5 bases and J 0 bases, with 7 bases left between them. CDR1 and CDR2 from the germline V gene are MDHEN and SYDVKM. The CDR3 DNA reads TGTGCCAGCAGTCTGAGCTCTAACTATGGCTACACCTTC. Protein product: CASSLSSNYGYTF.

This clone was counted once. This sequence joins TRBV28 and TRBJ2-7, with D hard to call. CDR1 is MDHEN and CDR2 is SYDVKM in the germline V gene. The CDR3 is 15 residues long. Deletions cut 2 bases from V and 0 bases from J, with 11 bases between. In nucleotides, the CDR3 is TGTGCCAGCAGTTTAGAGCCCTCAGCCTCCTACGAGCAGTACTTC. The encoded protein is CASSLEPSASYEQYF.

V is TRBV29-1 and J is TRBJ2-4; D call uncertain. Germline lookup yields CDR1 SQVTM and CDR2 ANQGSEA. The CDR3 contains 16 residues. V was trimmed by 0 bases and J by 6 bases, leaving 18 bases between them. The CDR3 DNA reads as TGCAGCGTTGAAGATTTCGTGCATTCACTGATAAACATTCAGTACTTC. Translating it yields CSVEDFVHSLINIQYF.

The chain is built from TRBV5-6 and TRBJ2-5; TRBD2 matches at 7 bases. Germline lookup yields CDR1 SGHDT and CDR2 YYEEEE. This CDR3 has 16 residues. The ends lost 3 bases at V and 5 bases at J; junction bases unmatched: 13. CDR3 region: CASSSLRGGRAETQYF. CDR3 coding DNA: TGTGCCAGCAGCTCACTTCGGGGAGGGAGGGCGGAGACCCAGTACTTC.

On this clone: Sequence at one end of the junction differs from germline and may be a read error. The CDR3 loop reads CASSPPGYNSGNTIYF. The CDR3 bases are TGTGCCAGCTCCCCACCGGGGTATAACTCTGGAAACACCATATATTTT. The chain is built from TRBV18 and TRBJ1-3; no clear D gene. Germline V lookup: CDR1 KGHSH, CDR2 LQKENI. This CDR3 has 16 amino acids.